One sample yielded the 4 T cell receptor beta chains listed below, sequenced in a study of cytotoxic CD8 clonotypes in ibrutinib-treated CLL. The method was immunoSEQ multiplex PCR; TCRdb's version includes in-frame clones alone and lacks a portion of them. The sample comprises roughly 220,000 clones, about four fifths of which are singletons, and about an eighth rests with the top ten. The source material was PBMCs, sampled after 12 months of ibrutinib treatment. The receptors come from a human donor with chronic lymphocytic leukemia.

This chain links TRBV5-6 with TRBJ2-1; D unclear. This CDR3 is 15 amino acids long. The ends were cut back, 0 bases at V and 7 bases at J, with 14 bases in the middle. The germline gives CDR1 SGHDT, CDR2 YYEEEE. DNA of the CDR3: TGTGCCAGCAGCTTGGCCGTCCCTACCCCGAATGAGCAGTTCTTC. As protein: CASSLAVPTPNEQFF.

The chain employs TRBV14 and TRBJ1-6; the match to TRBD1 covers 7 bases. CDR1 and CDR2 from the germline V gene are SGHDN and FVKESK. V shed 0 bases, J shed 16 bases, and the junction held 15 bases outside the gene matches. This CDR3 has 16 residues. Here the CDR3 reads CASSQEYAQKGARLHF. In nucleotides, the CDR3 is TGTGCCAGCAGCCAAGAATACGCGCAAAAGGGGGCTCGACTCCACTTT.

The J gene is TRBJ1-6, the V gene TRBV15, with TRBD1 matching over 7 bases. V lost 2 bases, J lost 5 bases, and 3 bases stayed unmatched. Germline V gene data show CDR1 as LNHNV and CDR2 as YYDKDF (reference sequence). CDR3 length equals 15 residues. The CDR3 region has the DNA TGTGCCACCAGCAGACAGACAGGGAATAATTCACCCCTCCACTTT. Translated: CATSRQTGNNSPLHF. The variable domain in full, with the rest retrieved from reference TRBV15 and TRBJ1-6, is DAMVIQNPRYQVTQFGKPVTLSCSQTLNHNVMYWYQQKSSQAPKLLFHYYDKDFNNEADTPDNFQSRRPNTSFCFLDIRSPGLGDTAMYLCATSRQTGNNSPLHFGNGTRLTVT.

The rearrangement uses TRBV10-2 and TRBJ2-1; no clear D gene. The germline V gene encodes CDR1 WSHSY and CDR2 SAAADI. V was trimmed by 4 bases and J by 0 bases, leaving 13 bases between them. There are 16 residues in the CDR3. The CDR3 coding sequence is TGCGCCAGCAGTGTTGGATCGGGCAGCTCCTACAATGAGCAGTTCTTC. It specifies CASSVGSGSSYNEQFF.